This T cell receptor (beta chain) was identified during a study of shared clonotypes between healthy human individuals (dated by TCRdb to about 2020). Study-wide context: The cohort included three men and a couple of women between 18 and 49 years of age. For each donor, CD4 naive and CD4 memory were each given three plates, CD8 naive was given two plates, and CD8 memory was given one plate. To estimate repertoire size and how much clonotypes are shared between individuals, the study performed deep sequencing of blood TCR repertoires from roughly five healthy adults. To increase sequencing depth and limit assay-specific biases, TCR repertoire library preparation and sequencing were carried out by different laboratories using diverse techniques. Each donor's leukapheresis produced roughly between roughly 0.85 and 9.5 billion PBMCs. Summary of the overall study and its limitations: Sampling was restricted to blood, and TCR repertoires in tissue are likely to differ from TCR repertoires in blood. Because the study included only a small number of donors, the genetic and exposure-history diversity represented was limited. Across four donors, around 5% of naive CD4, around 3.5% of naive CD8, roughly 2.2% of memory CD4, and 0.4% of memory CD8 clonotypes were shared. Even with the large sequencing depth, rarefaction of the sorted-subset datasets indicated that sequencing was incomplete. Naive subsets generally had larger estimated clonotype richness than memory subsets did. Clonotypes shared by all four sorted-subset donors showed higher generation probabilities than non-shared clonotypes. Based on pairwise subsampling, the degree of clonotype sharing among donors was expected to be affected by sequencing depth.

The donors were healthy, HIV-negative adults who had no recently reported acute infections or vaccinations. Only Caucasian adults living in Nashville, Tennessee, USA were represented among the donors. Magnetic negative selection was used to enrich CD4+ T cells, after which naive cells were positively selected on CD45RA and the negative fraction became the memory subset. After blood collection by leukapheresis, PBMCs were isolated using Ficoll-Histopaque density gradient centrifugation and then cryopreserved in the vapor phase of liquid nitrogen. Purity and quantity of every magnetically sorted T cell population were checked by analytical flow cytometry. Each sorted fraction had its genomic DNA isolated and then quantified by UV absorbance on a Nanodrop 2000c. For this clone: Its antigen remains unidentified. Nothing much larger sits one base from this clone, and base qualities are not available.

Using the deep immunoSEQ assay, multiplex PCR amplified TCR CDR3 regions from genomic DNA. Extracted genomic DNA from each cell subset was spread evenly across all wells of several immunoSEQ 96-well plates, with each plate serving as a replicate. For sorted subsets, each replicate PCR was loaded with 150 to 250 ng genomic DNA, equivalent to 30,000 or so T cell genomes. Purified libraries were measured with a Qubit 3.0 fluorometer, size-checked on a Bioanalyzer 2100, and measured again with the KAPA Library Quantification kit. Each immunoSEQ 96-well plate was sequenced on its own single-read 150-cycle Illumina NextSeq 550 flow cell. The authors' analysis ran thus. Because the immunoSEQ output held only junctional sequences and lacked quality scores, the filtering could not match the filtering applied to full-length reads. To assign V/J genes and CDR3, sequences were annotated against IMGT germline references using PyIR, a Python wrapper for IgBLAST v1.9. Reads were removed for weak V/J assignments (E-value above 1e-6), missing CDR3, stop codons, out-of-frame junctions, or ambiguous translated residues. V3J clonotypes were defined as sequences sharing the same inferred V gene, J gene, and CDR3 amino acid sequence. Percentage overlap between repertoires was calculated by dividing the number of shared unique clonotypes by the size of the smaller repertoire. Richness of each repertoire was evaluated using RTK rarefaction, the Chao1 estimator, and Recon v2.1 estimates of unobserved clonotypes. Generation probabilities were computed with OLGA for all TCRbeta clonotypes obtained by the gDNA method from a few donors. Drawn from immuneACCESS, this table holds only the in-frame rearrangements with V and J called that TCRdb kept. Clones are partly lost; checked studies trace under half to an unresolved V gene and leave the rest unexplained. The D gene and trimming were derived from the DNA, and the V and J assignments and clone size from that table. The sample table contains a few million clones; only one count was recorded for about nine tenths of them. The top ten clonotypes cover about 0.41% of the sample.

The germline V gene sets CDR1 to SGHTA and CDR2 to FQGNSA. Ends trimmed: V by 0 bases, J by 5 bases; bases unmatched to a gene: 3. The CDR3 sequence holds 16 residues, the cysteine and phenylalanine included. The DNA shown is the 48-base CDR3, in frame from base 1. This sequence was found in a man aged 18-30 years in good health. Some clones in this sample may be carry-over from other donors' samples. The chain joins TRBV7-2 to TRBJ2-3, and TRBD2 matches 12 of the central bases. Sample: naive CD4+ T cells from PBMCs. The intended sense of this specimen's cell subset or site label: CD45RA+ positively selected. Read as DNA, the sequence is TGTGCCAGCAGCTTAGCCCTAGCGGGAGGGGTAGATACGCAGTATTTT. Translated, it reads CASSLALAGGVDTQYF.